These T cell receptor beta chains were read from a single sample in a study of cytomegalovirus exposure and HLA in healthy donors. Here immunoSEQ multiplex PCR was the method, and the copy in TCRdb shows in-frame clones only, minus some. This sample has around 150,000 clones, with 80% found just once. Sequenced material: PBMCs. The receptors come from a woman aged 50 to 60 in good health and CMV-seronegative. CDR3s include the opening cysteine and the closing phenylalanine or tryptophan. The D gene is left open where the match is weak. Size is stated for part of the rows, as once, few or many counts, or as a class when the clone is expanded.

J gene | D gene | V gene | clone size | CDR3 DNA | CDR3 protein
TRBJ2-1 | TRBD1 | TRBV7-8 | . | TGTGCCAGCAGCTTGGACAGGTTGGAGTCCTACAATGAGCAGTTCTTC | CASSLDRLESYNEQFF
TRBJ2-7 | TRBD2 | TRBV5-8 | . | TGTGCCAGAGGGGGACTAGCGGAGCCCGACTCCTACGAGCAGTACTTC | CARGGLAEPDSYEQYF
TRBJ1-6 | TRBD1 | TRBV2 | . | TGTGTCAGCAGTCCAATACAGGGGGATTCACCCCTCCACTTT | CVSSPIQGDSPLHF
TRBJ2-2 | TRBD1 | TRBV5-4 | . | TGTGCCAGCGGAGCCGGGACAGGGGACACCGGGGAGCTGTTTTTT | CASGAGTGDTGELFF
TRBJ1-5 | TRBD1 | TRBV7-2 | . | TGTGCCAGCAGCCTCCAGGGGGCTTCGAGTCAGCCCCAGCATTTT | CASSLQGASSQPQHF
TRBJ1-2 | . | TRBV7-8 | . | TGTGCCAGCAGCTTAGGTGGGGGCAACTATGGCTACACCTTC | CASSLGGGNYGYTF
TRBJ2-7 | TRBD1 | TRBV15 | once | TGTGCCACCAGCAGAGATTCCGGACAGGGATTAACCTACGAGCAGTACTTC | CATSRDSGQGLTYEQYF
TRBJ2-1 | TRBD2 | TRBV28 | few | TGTTCCACCGGGACTACCTACAATGAGCAGTTCTTC | CSTGTTYNEQFF
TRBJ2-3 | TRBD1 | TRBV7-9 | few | TGTGCCAGCAGCTTAGTGGACAGGGCAGATACGCAGTATTTT | CASSLVDRADTQYF
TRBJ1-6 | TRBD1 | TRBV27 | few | TGTGCCAGCAGTTCCCGGACAGGTTATAATTCACCCCTCCACTTT | CASSSRTGYNSPLHF
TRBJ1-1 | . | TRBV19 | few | TGTGCCAGTAGTCCATTAAGGACATGGGACACTGAAGCTTTCTTT | CASSPLRTWDTEAFF
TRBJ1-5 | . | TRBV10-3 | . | TGTGCCATCAGTCGCCGGGCGGGGGATCAGCCCCAGCATTTT | CAISRRAGDQPQHF
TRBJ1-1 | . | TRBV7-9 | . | TGTGCCAGCAGCTTAGCGGCCCTCAGGGGATTGAACACTGAAGCTTTCTTT | CASSLAALRGLNTEAFF
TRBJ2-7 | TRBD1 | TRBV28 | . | TGTGCCAGCAGTCCCCAGGGGGCCCTAGTTTACGAGCAGTACTTC | CASSPQGALVYEQYF
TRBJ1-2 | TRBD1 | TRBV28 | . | TGTGCCAGCAGATCTACCGGGACAGGGCAACACTATGGCTACACCTTC | CASRSTGTGQHYGYTF
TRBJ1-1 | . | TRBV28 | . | TGTGCCAGCGGATTACTTGGGGAGGACACTGAAGCTTTCTTT | CASGLLGEDTEAFF
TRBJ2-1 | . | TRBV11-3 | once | TGTGCCAGCAGCCCCCACCAGGGGACACCAGAGCAGTTCTTC | CASSPHQGTPEQFF
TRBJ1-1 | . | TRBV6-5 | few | TGTGCCAGCAGTTACCCCCCAGGCACTGAAGCTTTCTTT | CASSYPPGTEAFF
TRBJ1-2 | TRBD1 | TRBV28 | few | TGTGCCAGCATCTTAGGGGGACAACAGGGGGCCGTCTATGGCTACACCTTC | CASILGGQQGAVYGYTF
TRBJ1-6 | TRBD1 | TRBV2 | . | TGTGCCAGCAGTGATCTGGTCGGGACAGGTAGTTCACCCCTCCACTTT | CASSDLVGTGSSPLHF
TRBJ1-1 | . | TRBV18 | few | TGTGCCAGCTCACCGACTGGACAGAGTGAAGCTTTCTTT | CASSPTGQSEAFF